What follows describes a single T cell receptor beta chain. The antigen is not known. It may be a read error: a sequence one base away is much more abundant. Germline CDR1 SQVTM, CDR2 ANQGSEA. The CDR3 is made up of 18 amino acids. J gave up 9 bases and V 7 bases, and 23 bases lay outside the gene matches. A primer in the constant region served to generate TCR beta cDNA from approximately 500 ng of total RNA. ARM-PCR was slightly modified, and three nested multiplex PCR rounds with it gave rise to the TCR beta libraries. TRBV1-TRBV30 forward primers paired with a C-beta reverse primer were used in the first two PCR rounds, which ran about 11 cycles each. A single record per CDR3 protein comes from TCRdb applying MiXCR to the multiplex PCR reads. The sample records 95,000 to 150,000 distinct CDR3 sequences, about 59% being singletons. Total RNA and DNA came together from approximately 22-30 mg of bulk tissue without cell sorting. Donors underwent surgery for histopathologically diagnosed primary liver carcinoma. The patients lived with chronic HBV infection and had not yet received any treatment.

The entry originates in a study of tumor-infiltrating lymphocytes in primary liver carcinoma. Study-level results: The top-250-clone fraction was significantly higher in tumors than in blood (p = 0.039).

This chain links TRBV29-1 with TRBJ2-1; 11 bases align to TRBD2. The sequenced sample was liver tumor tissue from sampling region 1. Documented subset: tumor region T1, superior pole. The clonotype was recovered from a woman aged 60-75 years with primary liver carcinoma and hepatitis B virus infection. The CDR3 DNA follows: TGCAGCGGAGAAGGGTGGGGTAGCGGGAGGGCTGTACGGAGTGAGCAGTTCTTC. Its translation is CSGEGWGSGRAVRSEQFF.